This record covers a single TCR beta chain. Authors' data handling: Amplification from reference gene primers served as the basis for estimated nucleated cell counts. Measured with immunoSEQ multiplex PCR; TCRdb has only the in-frame clones, and not every one. V and J calls and clone size come straight from that table; D and trimming were deduced from the DNA. The profile shows 87,000 or so clones, 85% to 90% of them singletons. The data derive from a study of blood T cell repertoires in COVID-19. Study information: Some COVID-19 samples were acute and others convalescent; all came from the United States, Italy and Spain. The analysed material was cDNA or gDNA that came from T cells, B-cell-depleted T cells, or PBMCs.

The CDR3 has 16 amino acids. This sequence joins TRBV21-1 and TRBJ2-2; the table names TRBD2, a call not compared with the DNA. TRBV21-1 is deemed a pseudogene. This clonotype originated in a man aged 40-50 years with acute or convalescent COVID-19. The sample comprised peripheral blood. The CDR3 DNA is TGTGCCAGCAGCAAACTAGATAGCGAGCGCACCGGGGAGCTGTTTTTT. Amino acid sequence: CASSKLDSERTGELFF.